Listed below are T cell receptor beta chains from one sample, sequenced in a study of T cells in Graves' hyperthyroidism and ophthalmopathy. One entry per CDR3 protein, called by TCRdb with MiXCR from the multiplex PCR reads. The profile shows around 690,000 distinct CDR3 sequences, under 25% of them singletons. Material for sequencing was blood. These receptors originate from a man aged 25 to 45 with Graves' ophthalmopathy. Each CDR3 is given with its conserved first and last residue. The order of the fields is J gene, clone size, V gene, CDR3 protein. Where a row states a size, it is once, few, many or the class of an expanded clone; other rows omit it.

j_gene: TRBJ1-5
abundance: many
v_gene: TRBV18
CDR3aa: CASSPQDGGRNQPQHF

j_gene: TRBJ1-1
abundance: .
v_gene: TRBV30
CDR3aa: CAWRFSMNTEAFF

j_gene: TRBJ2-7
abundance: .
v_gene: TRBV16
CDR3aa: CASSQSRQTYEQYF

j_gene: TRBJ2-7
abundance: few
v_gene: TRBV28
CDR3aa: CASNSDRSYEQYF

j_gene: TRBJ2-4
abundance: .
v_gene: TRBV19
CDR3aa: CASSIAGVLPAENIQYF

j_gene: TRBJ1-3
abundance: .
v_gene: TRBV30
CDR3aa: CAWSVRYSGNTIYF

j_gene: TRBJ1-3
abundance: many
v_gene: TRBV28
CDR3aa: CASSHLISGNTIYF

j_gene: TRBJ2-5
abundance: many
v_gene: TRBV6-2/TRBV6-3
CDR3aa: CASSYSNRQETQYF

j_gene: TRBJ2-5
abundance: few
v_gene: TRBV28
CDR3aa: CASSLSKGHKQETQYF

j_gene: TRBJ1-1
abundance: few
v_gene: TRBV5-1
CDR3aa: CASSLDGGVSNTEAFF

j_gene: TRBJ2-7
abundance: few
v_gene: TRBV20-1
CDR3aa: CSARDQHIYEQYF

j_gene: TRBJ2-7
abundance: many
v_gene: TRBV20-1
CDR3aa: CSARDFSPGYEQYF

j_gene: TRBJ2-2
abundance: many
v_gene: TRBV12-3/TRBV12-4
CDR3aa: CASSFEVLNTGELFF

j_gene: TRBJ2-7
abundance: .
v_gene: TRBV29-1
CDR3aa: CSVKTTGGTYEQYF

j_gene: TRBJ2-7
abundance: few
v_gene: TRBV11-2
CDR3aa: CASSLAPTSGSYEQYF

j_gene: TRBJ2-3
abundance: few
v_gene: TRBV27
CDR3aa: CASSYRGTGPDTQYF

j_gene: TRBJ2-1
abundance: many
v_gene: TRBV12-3/TRBV12-4
CDR3aa: CASSFVTRGKGEQFF

j_gene: TRBJ1-5
abundance: .
v_gene: TRBV28
CDR3aa: CASSSKGFSNQPQHF

j_gene: TRBJ2-2
abundance: .
v_gene: TRBV5-8
CDR3aa: CASSHRGFGGELFF

j_gene: TRBJ2-1
abundance: few
v_gene: TRBV7-9
CDR3aa: CATKDGGGTPYNEQFF

j_gene: TRBJ2-4
abundance: once
v_gene: TRBV14
CDR3aa: CASSQSGNIQYF

j_gene: TRBJ2-2
abundance: few
v_gene: TRBV14
CDR3aa: CASSQALSVTGELFF

j_gene: TRBJ2-1
abundance: .
v_gene: TRBV10-3
CDR3aa: CAISESTYNEQFF

j_gene: TRBJ1-5
abundance: few
v_gene: TRBV20-1
CDR3aa: CSALGQGNQPQHF

j_gene: TRBJ2-1
abundance: many
v_gene: TRBV28
CDR3aa: CASSTLAGGGYNEQFF

j_gene: TRBJ1-1
abundance: few
v_gene: TRBV6-1
CDR3aa: CASSDLEPMNTEAFF

j_gene: TRBJ1-6
abundance: .
v_gene: TRBV10-3
CDR3aa: CAIRGQGGKDSPLHF

j_gene: TRBJ1-1
abundance: few
v_gene: TRBV29-1
CDR3aa: CSVKGYEAFF

j_gene: TRBJ2-7
abundance: many
v_gene: TRBV20-1
CDR3aa: CSAPGTGGSYEQYF

j_gene: TRBJ2-7
abundance: few
v_gene: TRBV30
CDR3aa: CAWSAGSYEQYF

j_gene: TRBJ2-1
abundance: few
v_gene: TRBV5-6
CDR3aa: CASSLVDRDSGEQFF

j_gene: TRBJ2-1
abundance: few
v_gene: TRBV7-2
CDR3aa: CASSTLDAAYNEQFF

j_gene: TRBJ1-1
abundance: .
v_gene: TRBV15
CDR3aa: CATSRDLNTEAFF

j_gene: TRBJ2-7
abundance: .
v_gene: TRBV27
CDR3aa: CASSLFPAYEQYF

j_gene: TRBJ2-5
abundance: many
v_gene: TRBV7-9
CDR3aa: CASSFPPGLAGVTGETQYF

j_gene: TRBJ2-7
abundance: .
v_gene: TRBV5-4
CDR3aa: CASSIGWERTYEQYF

j_gene: TRBJ1-6
abundance: .
v_gene: TRBV20-1
CDR3aa: CSASKGQGVDSPLHF

j_gene: TRBJ1-5
abundance: once
v_gene: TRBV19
CDR3aa: CASSIVQADGSDQPQHF

j_gene: TRBJ2-1
abundance: few
v_gene: TRBV7-9
CDR3aa: CASTTGLAPYNEQFF

j_gene: TRBJ2-1
abundance: many
v_gene: TRBV3-1
CDR3aa: CASSPGQGLAATKQFF

j_gene: TRBJ2-1
abundance: .
v_gene: TRBV20-1
CDR3aa: CSAPGGVIDSYNEQFF

j_gene: TRBJ2-7
abundance: many
v_gene: TRBV7-2
CDR3aa: CASSLNGATISEQYF

j_gene: TRBJ2-5
abundance: .
v_gene: TRBV28
CDR3aa: CASSSLLAAARGETQYF

j_gene: TRBJ2-7
abundance: once
v_gene: TRBV6-1
CDR3aa: CASSELLAGGSEQYF